The entry below gives a single T cell receptor beta chain sequence along with its context. Its antigen is still unknown. PCR employed 60 Vbeta and 13 Jbeta primers. Clones were sequenced by immunoSEQ multiplex PCR, and TCRdb holds only the in-frame ones, with some missing. Among about 83,000 clones listed, 81% were seen once. Germline V gene data show CDR1 as SGHRS and CDR2 as YFSETQ. The trim removed 1 base at V and 4 bases at J, leaving 9 bases unmatched. The CDR3 consists of 18 residues. These data belong to a study of cytomegalovirus exposure and HLA in healthy donors. Study-level findings and limits: Indistinguishable V segments, including TRBV6-2 and TRBV6-3, were excluded.

The sequenced material came from PBMCs. This receptor was identified in a woman aged 25 to 39 in good health and CMV-seronegative. V usage is TRBV5-1 and J usage is TRBJ2-1; TRBD2 matches at 12 bases. The CDR3 region has the DNA TGCGCCAGCAGCTTGCGGCTAGCGGGAGGGCCCTCATACAATGAGCAGTTCTTC. This codes for CASSLRLAGGPSYNEQFF.